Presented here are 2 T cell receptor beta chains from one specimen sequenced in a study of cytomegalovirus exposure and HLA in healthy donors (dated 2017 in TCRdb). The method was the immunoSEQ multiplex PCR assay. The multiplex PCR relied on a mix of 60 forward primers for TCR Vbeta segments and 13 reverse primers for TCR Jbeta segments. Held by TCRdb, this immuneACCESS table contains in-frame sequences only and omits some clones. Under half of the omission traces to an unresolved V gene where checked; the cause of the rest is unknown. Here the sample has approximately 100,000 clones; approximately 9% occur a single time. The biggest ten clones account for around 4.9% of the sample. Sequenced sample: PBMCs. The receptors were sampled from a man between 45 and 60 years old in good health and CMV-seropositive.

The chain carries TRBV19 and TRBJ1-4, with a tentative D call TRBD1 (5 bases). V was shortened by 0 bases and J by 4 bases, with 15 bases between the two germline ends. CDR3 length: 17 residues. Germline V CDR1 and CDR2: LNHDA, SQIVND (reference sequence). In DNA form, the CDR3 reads TGTGCCAGTAGTATAGATATTCGGGGACTCGGTAATGAAAAACTGTTTTTT. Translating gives CASSIDIRGLGNEKLFF.

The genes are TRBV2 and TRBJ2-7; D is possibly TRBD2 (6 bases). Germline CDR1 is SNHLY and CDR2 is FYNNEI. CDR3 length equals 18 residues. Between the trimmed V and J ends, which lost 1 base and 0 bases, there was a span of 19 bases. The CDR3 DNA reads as TGTGCCAGCAGTGAAGGTAGCGGACTCTCGAGAGGCTCCTACGAGCAGTACTTC. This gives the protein CASSEGSGLSRGSYEQYF.